The source of this TCR beta chain is a study of PD-L1 blockade in urothelial cancer. Background on the study: Males with urothelial cancer arising in the bladder constituted twenty-five of the 29 patients. The analyses of blood took place 3 weeks (second dose) and 6 weeks after treatment start.

Ten or more counts support this clone. Its target is not known. Additional DNA sequences in this sample encode the identical CDR3. Study observations and caveats: Below-median TCR clonality that was measured in pretreatment blood predicted better survival.

Germline V CDR1 and CDR2: ENHRY, SYGVKD. Deletions cut 0 bases from V and 1 base from J, with 12 bases between. The CDR3 sequence is 16 residues long. This table comes from immunoSEQ multiplex PCR, and its TCRdb copy is limited to in-frame clones, with some not included. The sample shows tens of thousands of clones, roughly 80% of them seen only once. The rearrangement joins TRBV10-3 to TRBJ1-1; tentative D call: TRBD1 (5 bases). The sequences come from PBMCs, collected around atezolizumab (anti-PD-L1) treatment. The clonotype was recovered from an older man with urothelial cancer. In DNA form, the CDR3 reads TGTGCCATCAGTGAGTCGGGGGGACGCCCGAACACTGAAGCTTTCTTT. Amino acids: CAISESGGRPNTEAFF.